This TCR beta chain appears in the sequencing data of a study of follicular helper T cells after annual influenza vaccination. Germline V gives CDR1 SGHTA, CDR2 FQGNSA. Trimming shortened V by 1 base and J by 4 bases, and 2 bases separated the two germline ends. The CDR3 is 12 residues long. The time point here: 2014-2015 season, 7 days after vaccination. Adults received seasonal inactivated influenza vaccine, with sorted blood CD4 subsets sequenced before and after. Per time point, about 40-110 mL of blood was sampled. Clones were read by immunoSEQ multiplex PCR, and TCRdb kept only the in-frame ones, dropping some. The table includes about 7,800 clones, roughly 85% detected once.

This chain links TRBV7-2 with TRBJ2-1; D uncertain. The source of this sequence is an adult who received the influenza vaccine. The material sequenced was CXCR5+ CD38- circulating T follicular helper cells from blood, taken 7 days after influenza vaccination. The subset is: circulating Tfh, non-naive CD4+CXCR5+PD-1+ (ICOS+CD38+ or ICOS-CD38-). CDR3 in DNA: TGTGCCAGCAGCTTAGGATACAATGAGCAGTTCTTC. Amino acids: CASSLGYNEQFF. The entire variable domain, with the rest obtained from reference TRBV7-2 and TRBJ2-1, is as follows: GAGVSQSPSNKVTEKGKDVELRCDPISGHTALYWYRQSLGQGLEFLIYFQGNSAPDKSGLPSDRFSAERTGGSVSTLTIQRTQQEDSAVYLCASSLGYNEQFFGPGTRLTVL.